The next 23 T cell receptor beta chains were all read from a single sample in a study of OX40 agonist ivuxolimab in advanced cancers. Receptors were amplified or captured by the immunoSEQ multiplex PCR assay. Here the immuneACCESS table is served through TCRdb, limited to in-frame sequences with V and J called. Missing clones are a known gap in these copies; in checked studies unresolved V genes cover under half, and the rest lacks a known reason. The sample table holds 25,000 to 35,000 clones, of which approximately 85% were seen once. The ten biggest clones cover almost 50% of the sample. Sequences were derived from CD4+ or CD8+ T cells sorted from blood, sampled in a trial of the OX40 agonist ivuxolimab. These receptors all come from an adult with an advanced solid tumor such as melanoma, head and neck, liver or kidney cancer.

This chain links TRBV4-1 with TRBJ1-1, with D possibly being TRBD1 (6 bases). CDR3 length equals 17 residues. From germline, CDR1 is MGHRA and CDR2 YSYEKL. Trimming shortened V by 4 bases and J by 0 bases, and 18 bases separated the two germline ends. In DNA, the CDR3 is TGCGCCAGCAGCCTCCAAACAGGGTTTGCTATGAACACTGAAGCTTTCTTT. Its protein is CASSLQTGFAMNTEAFF.

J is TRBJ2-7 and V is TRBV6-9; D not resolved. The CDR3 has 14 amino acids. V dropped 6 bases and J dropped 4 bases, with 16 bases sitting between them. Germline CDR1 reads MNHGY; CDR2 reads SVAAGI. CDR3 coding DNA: TGTGCCAGCAGAGATGGGTTGCACGAATACGAGCAGTACTTC. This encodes CASRDGLHEYEQYF.

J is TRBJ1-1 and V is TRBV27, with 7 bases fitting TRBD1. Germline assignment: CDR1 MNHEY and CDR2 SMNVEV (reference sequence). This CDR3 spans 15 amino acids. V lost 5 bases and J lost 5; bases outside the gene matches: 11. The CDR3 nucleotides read TGTGCCAGCAGTCTCAACGGACAGGTCTGGACTGAAGCTTTCTTT. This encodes CASSLNGQVWTEAFF.

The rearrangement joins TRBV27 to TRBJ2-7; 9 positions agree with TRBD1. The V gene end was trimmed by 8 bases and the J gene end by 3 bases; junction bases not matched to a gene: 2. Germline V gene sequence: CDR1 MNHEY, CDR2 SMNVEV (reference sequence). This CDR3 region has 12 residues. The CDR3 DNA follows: TGTGCCAGCGGGACAGGGCACTACGAGCAGTACTTC. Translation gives CASGTGHYEQYF.

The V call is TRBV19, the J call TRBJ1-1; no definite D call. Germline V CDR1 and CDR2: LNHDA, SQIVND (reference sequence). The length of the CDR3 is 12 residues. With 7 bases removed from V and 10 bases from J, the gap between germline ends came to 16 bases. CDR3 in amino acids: CASILPGLGAFF. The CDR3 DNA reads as TGTGCCAGTATCCTACCGGGTCTCGGAGCTTTCTTT.

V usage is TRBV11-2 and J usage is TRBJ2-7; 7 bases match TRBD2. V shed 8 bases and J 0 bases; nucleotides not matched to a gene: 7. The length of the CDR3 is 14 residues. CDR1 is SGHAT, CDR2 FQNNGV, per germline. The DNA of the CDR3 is TGTGCCAGCCAGCGGGACTGGAGCTCCTACGAGCAGTACTTC. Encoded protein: CASQRDWSSYEQYF.

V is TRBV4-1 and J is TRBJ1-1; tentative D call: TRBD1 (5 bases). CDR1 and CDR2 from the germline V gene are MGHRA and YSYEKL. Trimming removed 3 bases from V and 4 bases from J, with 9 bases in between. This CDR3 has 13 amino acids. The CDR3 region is CASSQGVSTEAFF. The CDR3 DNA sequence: TGCGCCAGCAGCCAGGGGGTGAGCACTGAAGCTTTCTTT.

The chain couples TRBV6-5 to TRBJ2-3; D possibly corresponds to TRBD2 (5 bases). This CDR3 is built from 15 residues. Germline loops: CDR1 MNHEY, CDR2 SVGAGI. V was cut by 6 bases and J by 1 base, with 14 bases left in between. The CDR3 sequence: CASSRGRLGTDTQYF. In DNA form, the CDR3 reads TGTGCCAGCAGCCGGGGTCGACTCGGCACAGATACGCAGTATTTT.

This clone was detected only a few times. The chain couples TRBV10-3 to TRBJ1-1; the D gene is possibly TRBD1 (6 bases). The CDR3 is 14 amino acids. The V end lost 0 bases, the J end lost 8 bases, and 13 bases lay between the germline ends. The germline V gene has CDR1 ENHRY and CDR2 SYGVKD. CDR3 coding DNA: TGTGCCATCAGTGAGTCGATAGAGACAGGAGAAGCTTTCTTT. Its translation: CAISESIETGEAFF.

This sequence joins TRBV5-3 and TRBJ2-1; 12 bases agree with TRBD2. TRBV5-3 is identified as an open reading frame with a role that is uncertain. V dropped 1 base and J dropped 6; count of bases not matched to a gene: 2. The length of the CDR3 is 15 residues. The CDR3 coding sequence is TGTGCCAGAAGCTTGTTGACTAGCGGGGGCAATGAGCAGTTCTTC. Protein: CARSLLTSGGNEQFF.

CDR3 sequence: CASSFGGEDTQYF. CDR3 nucleotide sequence: TGTGCCAGCAGCTTCGGGGGGGAGGATACGCAGTATTTT. The chain uses TRBV7-9 and TRBJ2-3, with 8 positions matching TRBD2. The CDR3 extends over 13 amino acids. Germline assignment: CDR1 SEHNR and CDR2 FQNEAQ (reference sequence). J gave up 6 bases and V 3 bases, and 2 bases lay outside the gene matches.

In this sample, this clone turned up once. CDR3 in amino acids: CASSYRVGYEQYF. CDR3 DNA sequence: TGCGCCAGCAGCTACAGGGTTGGCTACGAGCAGTACTTC. The chain has TRBV4-1 and TRBJ2-7, with D tentatively TRBD1 (6 bases). The CDR3 contains 13 residues. V was shortened by 5 bases and J by 3 bases, with 11 bases between the two germline ends. Germline loops: CDR1 MGHRA, CDR2 YSYEKL.

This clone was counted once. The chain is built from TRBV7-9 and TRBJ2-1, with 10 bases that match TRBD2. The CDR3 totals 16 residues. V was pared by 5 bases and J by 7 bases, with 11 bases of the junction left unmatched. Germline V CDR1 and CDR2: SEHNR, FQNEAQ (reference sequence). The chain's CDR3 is CASSRISGGFQNEQFF. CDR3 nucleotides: TGTGCCAGCAGCCGAATTAGCGGGGGGTTCCAAAATGAGCAGTTCTTC.

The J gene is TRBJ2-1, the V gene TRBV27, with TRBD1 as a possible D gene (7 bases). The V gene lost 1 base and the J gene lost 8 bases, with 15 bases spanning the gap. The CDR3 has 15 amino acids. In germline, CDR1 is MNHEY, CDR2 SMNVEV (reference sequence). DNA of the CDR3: TGTGCCAGCAGTTTATATGGAGGGGGCGGGGATGAGCAGTTCTTC. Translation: CASSLYGGGGDEQFF.

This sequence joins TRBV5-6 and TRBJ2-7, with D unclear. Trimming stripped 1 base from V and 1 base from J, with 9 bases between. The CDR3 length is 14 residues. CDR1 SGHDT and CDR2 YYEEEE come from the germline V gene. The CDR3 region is CASSLRVVSYEQYF. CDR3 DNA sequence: TGTGCCAGCAGCTTGAGGGTAGTATCCTACGAGCAGTACTTC.

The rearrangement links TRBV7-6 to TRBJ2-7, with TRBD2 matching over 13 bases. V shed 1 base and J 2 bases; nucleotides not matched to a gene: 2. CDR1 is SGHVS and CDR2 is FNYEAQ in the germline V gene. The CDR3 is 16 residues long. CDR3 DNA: TGTGCCAGCAGCTTAGGGACTAGCGGGGGCACCTACGAGCAGTACTTC. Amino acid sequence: CASSLGTSGGTYEQYF.

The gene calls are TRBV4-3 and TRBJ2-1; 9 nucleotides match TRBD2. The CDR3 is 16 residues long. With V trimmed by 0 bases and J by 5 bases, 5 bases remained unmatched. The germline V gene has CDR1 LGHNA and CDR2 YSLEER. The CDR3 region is CASSQDVASGDNEQFF. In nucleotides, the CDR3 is TGCGCCAGCAGCCAAGATGTGGCTAGCGGGGACAATGAGCAGTTCTTC.

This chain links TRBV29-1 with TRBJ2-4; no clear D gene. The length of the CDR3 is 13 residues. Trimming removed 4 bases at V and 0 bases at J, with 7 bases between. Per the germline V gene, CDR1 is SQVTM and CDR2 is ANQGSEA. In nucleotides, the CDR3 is TGCAGCGTTGTCTGGCTAGCCAAAAACATTCAGTACTTC. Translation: CSVVWLAKNIQYF. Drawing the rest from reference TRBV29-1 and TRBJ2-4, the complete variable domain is SAVISQKPSRDICQRGTSLTIQCQVDSQVTMMFWYRQQPGQSLTLIATANQGSEATYESGFVIDKFPISRPNLTFSTLTVSNMSPEDSSIYLCSVVWLAKNIQYFGAGTRLSVL.

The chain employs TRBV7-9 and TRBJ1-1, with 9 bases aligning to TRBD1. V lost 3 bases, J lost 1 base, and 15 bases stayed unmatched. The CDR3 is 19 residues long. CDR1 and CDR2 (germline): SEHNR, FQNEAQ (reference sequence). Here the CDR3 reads CASSLGSPGTGRGNTEAFF. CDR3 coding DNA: TGTGCCAGCAGCTTGGGGTCACCCGGGACAGGGAGAGGGAACACTGAAGCTTTCTTT. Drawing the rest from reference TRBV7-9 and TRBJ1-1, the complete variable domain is DTGVSQNPRHKITKRGQNVTFRCDPISEHNRLYWYRQTLGQGPEFLTYFQNEAQLEKSRLLSDRFSAERPKGSFSTLEIQRTEQGDSAMYLCASSLGSPGTGRGNTEAFFGQGTRLTVV.

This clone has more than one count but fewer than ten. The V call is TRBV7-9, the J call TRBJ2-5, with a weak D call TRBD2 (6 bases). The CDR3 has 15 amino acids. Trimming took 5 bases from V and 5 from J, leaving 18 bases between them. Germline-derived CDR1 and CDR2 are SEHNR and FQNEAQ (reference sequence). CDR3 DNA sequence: TGTGCCAGCAGCCTCACCTCGACTAGTTGGGAGACCCAGTACTTC. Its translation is CASSLTSTSWETQYF.

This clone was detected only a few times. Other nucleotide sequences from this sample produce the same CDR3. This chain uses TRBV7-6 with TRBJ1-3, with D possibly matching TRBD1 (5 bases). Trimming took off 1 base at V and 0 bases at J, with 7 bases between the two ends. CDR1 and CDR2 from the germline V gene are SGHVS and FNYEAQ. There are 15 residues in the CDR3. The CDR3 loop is CASSLGGGSGNTIYF. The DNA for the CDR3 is TGTGCCAGCAGCTTAGGTGGGGGCTCTGGAAACACCATATATTTT.

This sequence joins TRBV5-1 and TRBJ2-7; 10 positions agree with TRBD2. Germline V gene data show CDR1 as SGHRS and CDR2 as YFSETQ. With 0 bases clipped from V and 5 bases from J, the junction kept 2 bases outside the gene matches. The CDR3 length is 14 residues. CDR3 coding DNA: TGCGCCAGCAGCTTGGAACTAGCGGGGAACGAGCAGTACTTC. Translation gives CASSLELAGNEQYF. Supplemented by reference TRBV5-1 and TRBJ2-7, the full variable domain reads KAGVTQTPRYLIKTRGQQVTLSCSPISGHRSVSWYQQTPGQGLQFLFEYFSETQRNKGNFPGRFSGRQFSNSRSEMNVSTLELGDSALYLCASSLELAGNEQYFGPGTRLTVT.

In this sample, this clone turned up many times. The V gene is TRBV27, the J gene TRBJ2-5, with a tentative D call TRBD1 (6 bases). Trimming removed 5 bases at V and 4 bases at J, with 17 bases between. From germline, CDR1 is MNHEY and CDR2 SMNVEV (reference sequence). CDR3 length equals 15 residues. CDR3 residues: CASSLTGNLRETQYF. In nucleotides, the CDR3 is TGTGCCAGCAGTCTTACAGGGAATTTGAGAGAGACCCAGTACTTC.